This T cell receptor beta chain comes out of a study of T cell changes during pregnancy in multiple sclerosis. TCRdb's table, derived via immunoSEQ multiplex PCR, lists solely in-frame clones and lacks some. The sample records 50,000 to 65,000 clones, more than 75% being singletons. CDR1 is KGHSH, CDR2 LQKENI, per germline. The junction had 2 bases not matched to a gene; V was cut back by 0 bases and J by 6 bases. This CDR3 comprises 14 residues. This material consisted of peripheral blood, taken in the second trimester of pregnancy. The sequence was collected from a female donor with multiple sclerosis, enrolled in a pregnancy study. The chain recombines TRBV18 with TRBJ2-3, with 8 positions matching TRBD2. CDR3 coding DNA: TGTGCCAGCTCACCACCGGGGACTAGTGATACGCAGTATTTT. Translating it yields CASSPPGTSDTQYF.